One sample yielded the 2 T cell receptor beta chains listed below, sequenced in a study of beta chain features in type 1 diabetes. Broader study findings: In all four CD4+ subsets, TCRB CDR3 length was significantly, moderately reduced in type 1 diabetes.

Reverse transcribing all isolated RNA meant expressed TCRB transcripts were sequenced. Method: immunoSEQ multiplex PCR; TCRdb's copy keeps in-frame clones and lacks some. The sample yields tens of thousands of clones, more than 45% seen once. Their cognate antigens are unknown. The material sequenced was stem cell memory CD4+ T cells from blood. The receptors derive from a young man with type 1 diabetes.

The V call is TRBV5-4, the J call TRBJ2-7; no clear D gene. This CDR3 comprises 13 residues. The V end lost 0 bases, the J end lost 5 bases, and 9 bases lay between the germline ends. Germline V gene data show CDR1 as SGHNT and CDR2 as YYREEE (reference sequence). The DNA of the CDR3 is TGTGCCAGCAGCTTGGAGCAACTTCACGAGCAGTACTTC. This codes for CASSLEQLHEQYF.

The gene calls are TRBV7-9 and TRBJ2-1, with a weak D call TRBD2 (8 bases). Trimming removed 4 bases from V and 7 bases from J, with 17 bases in between. The CDR3 spans 15 residues. Germline V gives CDR1 SEHNR, CDR2 FQNEAQ (reference sequence). CDR3 sequence reads: CASSSREGAGNEQFF. As DNA, the CDR3 is TGTGCCAGCAGCTCCCGGGAGGGGGCAGGTAATGAGCAGTTCTTC.